A single sample is the source of the 27 T cell receptor beta chains below, sequenced in a study of shared clonotypes between healthy human individuals. Measured with immunoSEQ multiplex PCR; TCRdb has only the in-frame clones, and not every one. The sample yields 400,000 to 600,000 clones, 90% to 97% seen once. Material: naive CD4+ T cells sorted from blood. Specified subset: CD45RA+ positively selected. The receptors come from a woman in her thirties in good health.

The gene calls are TRBV18 and TRBJ1-5; the D is unclear. The V end lost 3 bases, the J end lost 5 bases, and 8 bases lay between the germline ends. CDR3 length equals 13 residues. Looked up from germline, CDR1 is KGHSH and CDR2 is LQKENI. The CDR3: CASSPRWDQPQHF. CDR3 nucleotides: TGTGCCAGCTCACCTCGCTGGGATCAGCCCCAGCATTTT.

The V gene is TRBV11-2, the J gene TRBJ1-4; D may be TRBD1 (6 bases). From germline, CDR1 is SGHAT and CDR2 FQNNGV. Trimming removed 5 bases at V and 7 bases at J, with 20 bases between. This CDR3 region has 16 residues. The chain's CDR3 is CASSQGIRGAGEKLFF. CDR3 nucleotide sequence: TGTGCCAGCAGCCAGGGAATACGGGGGGCCGGTGAAAAACTGTTTTTT.

Concerning this clone itself: Other DNA variants within this sample encode the same CDR3. The chain has TRBV28 and TRBJ2-7; D is uncertain. V was shortened by 1 base and J by 2 bases, with 3 bases between the two germline ends. CDR3 size: 12 residues. Germline assignment: CDR1 MDHEN and CDR2 SYDVKM. For the CDR3, the DNA is TGTGCCAGCAGTTTATCCACCTACGAGCAGTACTTC. This translates into CASSLSTYEQYF.

The chain employs TRBV7-8 and TRBJ2-2; no clear D. The germline gives CDR1 SGHVS, CDR2 FQNEAQ. V was clipped by 5 bases and J by 5 bases, with 9 bases between them. CDR3 length equals 13 residues. CDR3 sequence reads: CASSPVETGELFF. The CDR3 bases are TGTGCCAGCAGCCCGGTCGAAACCGGGGAGCTGTTTTTT.

The gene calls are TRBV4-1 and TRBJ2-1, with TRBD2 matching 9 bases. The CDR3 length is 17 residues. J lost 2 bases, V lost 1 base, and 6 bases had no gene match. Germline V CDR1 and CDR2: MGHRA, YSYEKL. CDR3 DNA: TGCGCCAGCAGCCAAGTAGGGGGCGGGAGGGCCTACAATGAGCAGTTCTTC. Translating it yields CASSQVGGGRAYNEQFF.

This clone was counted a few times. The chain employs TRBV7-2 and TRBJ1-1; D is perhaps TRBD1 (5 bases). This CDR3 contains 15 residues. CDR1 and CDR2 (germline): SGHTA, FQGNSA. V was shortened by 1 base and J by 5 bases, with 14 bases between the two germline ends. CDR3 DNA sequence: TGTGCCAGCAGCTTAGTGGGGGGAGTTGGGACTGAAGCTTTCTTT. The encoded protein is CASSLVGGVGTEAFF.

This clone was observed once. The V gene is TRBV28, the J gene TRBJ1-2; no firm D call. Trimming shortened V by 10 bases and J by 1 base, and 10 bases separated the two germline ends. Germline loops: CDR1 MDHEN, CDR2 SYDVKM. There are 12 residues in the CDR3. This CDR3 is CATGLINYGYTF. CDR3 nucleotides: TGTGCCACCGGACTGATTAACTATGGCTACACCTTC.

This clone was seen once. J is TRBJ1-5 and V is TRBV7-2, with D perhaps TRBD1 (6 bases). This CDR3 has 16 amino acids. Germline assignment: CDR1 SGHTA and CDR2 FQGNSA. Trimming pared 1 base from V and 2 bases from J, leaving 12 bases between. The CDR3 DNA reads TGTGCCAGCAGCTTAGGTGGGGGGCGAGGCAATCAGCCCCAGCATTTT. Translated: CASSLGGGRGNQPQHF.

A word on this clone: The same CDR3 arises from other DNA sequences in this sample as well. This chain connects TRBV4-1 to TRBJ1-5; tentatively, D is TRBD1 (6 bases). This CDR3 has 14 amino acids. Trimming shortened V by 3 bases and J by 4 bases, and 10 bases separated the two germline ends. Germline V gives CDR1 MGHRA, CDR2 YSYEKL. Written as DNA, the CDR3 is TGCGCCAGCAGCCAGGTAGGGGGGAATCAGCCCCAGCATTTT. Its translation is CASSQVGGNQPQHF.

This clone was picked up one time. This chain connects TRBV9 to TRBJ2-1, with 7 nucleotides matching TRBD2. The CDR3 is made up of 14 amino acids. V lost 7 bases, J lost 6 bases, and 10 bases stayed unmatched. Looked up from germline, CDR1 is SGDLS and CDR2 is YYNGEE. The CDR3 here is CASSPGGSINEQFF. In DNA, the CDR3 is TGTGCCAGCTCCCCTGGCGGGAGTATCAATGAGCAGTTCTTC. The full variable domain, in which reference TRBV9 and TRBJ2-1 provide the parts outside the CDR3, is DSGVTQTPKHLITATGQRVTLRCSPRSGDLSVYWYQQSLDQGLQFLIQYYNGEERAKGNILERFSAQQFPDLHSELNLSSLELGDSALYFCASSPGGSINEQFFGPGTRLTVL.

This chain connects TRBV6-5 to TRBJ2-5, with a tentative D call TRBD1 (6 bases). The DNA end is a closer match to TRBJ2-7, so the J assignment may be wrong. CDR1 is MNHEY and CDR2 is SVGAGI in the germline V gene. The CDR3 is 14 residues long. The CDR3 region has the DNA TGTGCCAGCAGCCCCGACAGGAGCTCCTACGAGCAGTACTTC. Its translation: CASSPDRSSYEQYF.

The chain uses TRBV18 and TRBJ1-2, with D unclear. The CDR3 is 14 amino acids. From germline, CDR1 is KGHSH and CDR2 LQKENI. Trimming removed 3 bases from V and 5 bases from J, with 13 bases in between. The CDR3 reads CASSPDASPYGYTF. The DNA of the CDR3 is TGTGCCAGCTCACCGGACGCCAGCCCGTATGGCTACACCTTC.

The genes are TRBV2 and TRBJ1-1; no firm D call. From germline, CDR1 is SNHLY and CDR2 FYNNEI. Trimming cost V 5 bases and J 3 bases, with 10 bases left between them. The CDR3 has 13 amino acids. CDR3 region: CASSPATDTEAFF. CDR3 DNA: TGTGCCAGCAGTCCGGCCACTGACACTGAAGCTTTCTTT.

The CDR3 region is CASKRTGAGDTQYF. CDR3 bases: TGTGCCAGCAAGCGGACAGGGGCCGGAGATACGCAGTATTTT. The chain carries TRBV6-6 and TRBJ2-3; 9 bases match TRBD1. V was clipped by 7 bases and J by 5 bases; unmatched bases: 7. Germline V gene data show CDR1 as MNHNY and CDR2 as SVGAGI (reference sequence). This CDR3 spans 14 amino acids.

V and J are TRBV28 and TRBJ1-1; TRBD1 matches at 10 bases. Unmatched junction bases numbered 10, after V lost 6 bases and J lost 0 bases. The CDR3 spans 17 residues. Germline assignment: CDR1 MDHEN and CDR2 SYDVKM. The CDR3 spells CASSLDRGTWVNTEAFF. The CDR3 coding sequence is TGTGCCAGCAGCCTGGACAGGGGGACTTGGGTGAACACTGAAGCTTTCTTT.

The chain couples TRBV28 to TRBJ2-7; TRBD2 matches 9 bases. The CDR3 spans 16 residues. J was trimmed by 3 bases and V by 7 bases; bases with no gene match: 13. Looked up from germline, CDR1 is MDHEN and CDR2 is SYDVKM. The CDR3 spells CASTPGTASGNYEQYF. In DNA, the CDR3 is TGTGCCAGCACCCCCGGAACGGCTAGCGGGAACTACGAGCAGTACTTC.

This chain links TRBV5-1 with TRBJ2-2; 8 bases fit TRBD1. Germline CDR1 and CDR2: SGHRS and YFSETQ. The CDR3 has 14 amino acids. Trimming at V came to 2 bases and at J to 7 bases, leaving 4 bases not matched to a gene. CDR3 in amino acids: CASSFSRGRGELFF. Written as DNA, the CDR3 is TGCGCCAGCAGCTTTTCCAGGGGGCGCGGGGAGCTGTTTTTT.

The gene calls are TRBV7-9 and TRBJ2-7; 7 nucleotides align to TRBD2. Germline values: CDR1 SEHNR, CDR2 FQNEAQ (reference sequence). The CDR3 is 15 residues long. Germline trimming cut 5 bases from V and 6 bases from J; bases unmatched to any gene: 13. The DNA for the CDR3 is TGTGCCAGCAGCCGACGGCATGCTGGGGAGGGCGAGCAGTACTTC. Its protein is CASSRRHAGEGEQYF.

The chain links TRBV11-3 to TRBJ1-5; 9 nucleotides agree with TRBD1. After removal of 7 bases from V and 0 bases from J, the junction contained 10 bases not matched to a gene. The CDR3 totals 17 residues. CDR1 is SGHNT, CDR2 YENEEA, per germline. The DNA for the CDR3 is TGTGCCAGCATTGGACAGGGGATGCAGGATAGCAATCAGCCCCAGCATTTT. This encodes CASIGQGMQDSNQPQHF.

The gene calls are TRBV2 and TRBJ1-2; D is unclear. Germline CDR1 and CDR2: SNHLY and FYNNEI. V lost 3 bases, J lost 2 bases, and 13 bases lay in between. The CDR3 loop spans 15 amino acids. CDR3 nucleotide sequence: TGTGCCAGCAGTGAGGTTAGGGTTCCCAACTATGGCTACACCTTC. Amino acids: CASSEVRVPNYGYTF.

The chain carries TRBV18 and TRBJ1-1; D gene uncertain. Germline CDR1 is KGHSH and CDR2 is LQKENI. V lost 1 base and J 3 bases, leaving 9 bases between the germline ends. CDR3 size: 14 residues. The CDR3 DNA reads as TGTGCCAGCTCACCACAGGGTCAGGACACTGAAGCTTTCTTT. As protein: CASSPQGQDTEAFF.

The sample holds a few counts of this clone. The chain joins TRBV5-1 to TRBJ1-1; D may be TRBD1 (5 bases). The CDR3 length is 15 residues. The V end was cut by 0 bases, the J end by 5 bases, with 14 bases between. The germline V gene has CDR1 SGHRS and CDR2 YFSETQ. The CDR3 DNA is TGCGCCAGCAGCTTGGTTTCGGGACCGAGGACTGAAGCTTTCTTT. Encoded protein: CASSLVSGPRTEAFF.

A single count supports this clone. The V gene is TRBV27, the J gene TRBJ2-3; 10 nucleotides align to TRBD2. Germline CDR1 reads MNHEY; CDR2 reads SMNVEV (reference sequence). This CDR3 contains 17 residues. J lost 1 base, V lost 0 bases, and 4 bases had no gene match. CDR3 sequence reads: CASSLSAGGPGTDTQYF. CDR3 nucleotide sequence: TGTGCCAGCAGTTTATCAGCGGGAGGGCCGGGCACAGATACGCAGTATTTT.

The CDR3 DNA sequence: TGTGCCAGCAGCTTAGTGTTGGCCGAACACGACAATGAGCAGTTCTTC. Translated, it gives CASSLVLAEHDNEQFF. V gene TRBV11-2 combines with J gene TRBJ2-1; D not resolved. Trimming pared 1 base from V and 5 bases from J, leaving 15 bases between. This CDR3 contains 16 residues. The germline CDR1 and CDR2 sequences are SGHAT and FQNNGV. The variable domain in full, completed from reference TRBV11-2 and TRBJ2-1, reads EAGVAQSPRYKIIEKRQSVAFWCNPISGHATLYWYQQILGQGPKLLIQFQNNGVVDDSQLPKDRFSAERLKGVDSTLKIQPAKLEDSAVYLCASSLVLAEHDNEQFFGPGTRLTVL.

This chain links TRBV5-4 with TRBJ2-7; D might be TRBD1 or TRBD2, each matching 6 bases. The germline V gene encodes CDR1 SGHNT and CDR2 YYREEE (reference sequence). V was shortened by 0 bases and J by 5 bases, with 15 bases between the two germline ends. This CDR3 is 15 amino acids long. The CDR3 sequence is CASSLVGGRLHEQYF. DNA of the CDR3: TGTGCCAGCAGCTTGGTTGGGGGGCGCTTGCACGAGCAGTACTTC.

V usage is TRBV19 and J usage is TRBJ1-1, with 8 bases identical to TRBD1. Per germline, CDR1 LNHDA and CDR2 SQIVND (reference sequence). The CDR3 sequence is 15 residues long. The V gene end was trimmed by 7 bases and the J gene end by 3 bases; junction bases not matched to a gene: 10. The CDR3: CASTEGRGLDTEAFF. As DNA, the CDR3 is TGTGCCAGTACTGAGGGCAGGGGGCTCGACACTGAAGCTTTCTTT. The full variable domain, in which reference TRBV19 and TRBJ1-1 provide the parts outside the CDR3, is DGGITQSPKYLFRKEGQNVTLSCEQNLNHDAMYWYRQDPGQGLRLIYYSQIVNDFQKGDIAEGYSVSREKKESFPLTVTSAQKNPTAFYLCASTEGRGLDTEAFFGQGTRLTVV.

The DNA of the CDR3 is TGTGCCAGCAGTGAACTAGGATCCTTTTATGGCTACACCTTC. The encoded protein is CASSELGSFYGYTF. The V call is TRBV25-1, the J call TRBJ1-2; D is ambiguous. The CDR3 runs to 14 residues. The V gene lost 2 bases and the J gene lost 5 bases, with 12 bases spanning the gap. CDR1 and CDR2 from the germline V gene are MGHDK and SYGVNS.